The 14 T cell receptor beta chains reported below all come from one sample, sequenced in a study of T-cell memory formation after mild COVID-19. TCRdb re-called the 5' RACE reads through MiXCR, storing one row per CDR3 protein. The sample consists of 150,000 or so distinct CDR3 sequences, roughly 31% of them appearing once. The specimen sequenced was PBMCs or a T cell subset sorted from them (not recorded which). These receptors were collected from an adult woman who had mild COVID-19 (a few samples of this study predate the infection). Cell type and time point are not known.

This clonotype was found once. The chain combines TRBV29-1 with TRBJ2-5; 11 bases agree with TRBD1. Germline V gene lookup returns CDR1 SQVTM and CDR2 ANQGSEA. The length of the CDR3 is 15 residues. The V segment lost 6 bases and the J segment 2 bases; nucleotides outside the gene matches: 8. The DNA of the CDR3 is TGCAGCGTGCCGGGACAGGGGGGTTCACAAGAGACCCAGTACTTC. This sequence encodes CSVPGQGGSQETQYF. Together with reference TRBV29-1 and TRBJ2-5, the CDR3 gives the full variable domain: SAVISQKPSRDICQRGTSLTIQCQVDSQVTMMFWYRQQPGQSLTLIATANQGSEATYESGFVIDKFPISRPNLTFSTLTVSNMSPEDSSIYLCSVPGQGGSQETQYFGPGTRLLVL.

This chain connects TRBV12-3 or TRBV12-4 to TRBJ1-6; 7 bases line up with TRBD1. V shed 6 bases, J shed 7 bases, and the junction held 6 bases outside the gene matches. This CDR3 is built from 14 residues. CDR3 residues: CASRSGQTNSPLHF. The CDR3 DNA sequence: TGTGCCAGCAGGTCGGGACAGACGAATTCACCCCTCCACTTT.

The chain employs TRBV20-1 and TRBJ2-3, with D unresolved. CDR1 is DFQATT and CDR2 is SNEGSKA in the germline V gene (reference sequence). The V end was cut by 0 bases, the J end by 0 bases, with 7 bases between. This CDR3 is 14 amino acids long. The CDR3 loop is CSARDKASTDTQYF. CDR3 nucleotide sequence: TGCAGTGCTAGAGATAAGGCTAGCACAGATACGCAGTATTTT.

The table lists this clonotype with a few counts. This chain joins TRBV7-9 and TRBJ2-7, with D maybe TRBD2 (5 bases). The CDR3 is made up of 12 amino acids. Deletions cut 6 bases from V and 6 bases from J, with 12 bases between. Germline V gene sequence: CDR1 SEHNR, CDR2 FQNEAQ (reference sequence). The CDR3 loop reads CASRGLSGEQYF. The CDR3 DNA follows: TGTGCCAGCAGAGGACTTTCGGGCGAGCAGTACTTC.

This clonotype turned up a few times. The rearrangement uses TRBV2 and TRBJ2-7; 9 bases line up with TRBD2. V shed 7 bases, J shed 3 bases, and the junction held 7 bases outside the gene matches. The germline gives CDR1 SNHLY, CDR2 FYNNEI. CDR3 length: 14 residues. CDR3 in DNA: TGTGCCAGCAATCCAGCGGGAGGAAACTACGAGCAGTACTTC. This sequence encodes CASNPAGGNYEQYF.

This clonotype was seen a few times. This chain joins TRBV20-1 and TRBJ2-1; TRBD2 is a possible D gene (5 bases). Deletions cut 0 bases from V and 4 bases from J, with 19 bases between. Germline CDR1 is DFQATT and CDR2 is SNEGSKA (reference sequence). This CDR3 region has 17 residues. The CDR3 here is CSARDDPPSGNYNEQFF. CDR3 bases: TGCAGTGCTAGAGATGATCCCCCGAGCGGAAATTACAATGAGCAGTTCTTC.

The chain employs TRBV5-1 and TRBJ1-1; tentatively, D is TRBD1 (6 bases). The CDR3 runs 14 residues. CDR1 and CDR2 (germline): SGHRS, YFSETQ. Trimming took off 4 bases at V and 4 bases at J, with 14 bases between the two ends. CDR3 in DNA: TGCGCCAGCAGCCCCCTCGGGGGCGGCACTGAAGCTTTCTTT. Its protein is CASSPLGGGTEAFF.

This sequence joins TRBV29-1 and TRBJ1-5; TRBD1 matches 10 bases. Germline CDR1 and CDR2: SQVTM and ANQGSEA. V shed 5 bases and J 0 bases; nucleotides not matched to a gene: 19. This CDR3 has 20 residues. The CDR3 protein is CSVYTGTGVRGAYSNQPQHF. The CDR3 bases are TGCAGCGTTTATACCGGGACAGGGGTACGGGGGGCTTATAGCAATCAGCCCCAGCATTTT. The full variable domain, rest sourced from reference TRBV29-1 and TRBJ1-5, is SAVISQKPSRDICQRGTSLTIQCQVDSQVTMMFWYRQQPGQSLTLIATANQGSEATYESGFVIDKFPISRPNLTFSTLTVSNMSPEDSSIYLCSVYTGTGVRGAYSNQPQHFGDGTRLSIL.

The genes are TRBV12-3 or TRBV12-4 and TRBJ2-4; the match to TRBD1 covers 9 bases. This CDR3 is built from 13 residues. Trimming at V came to 7 bases and at J to 7 bases, leaving 5 bases not matched to a gene. The CDR3 DNA reads as TGTGCCAGCAAACGGACAGGGGAGAACATTCAGTACTTC. Translating it yields CASKRTGENIQYF.

This CDR3 is CASSLGQGISGANVLTF. The CDR3, as DNA: TGTGCCAGCAGTTTAGGGCAGGGGATCTCTGGGGCCAACGTCCTGACTTTC. J is TRBJ2-6 and V is TRBV27; D perhaps matches TRBD1 (6 bases). This CDR3 has 17 residues. Germline CDR1 MNHEY, CDR2 SMNVEV (reference sequence). The V gene lost 2 bases and the J gene lost 0 bases, with 11 bases spanning the gap.

The genes are TRBV4-2 and TRBJ2-1, with TRBD2 matching 7 bases. Germline values: CDR1 LGHNA, CDR2 YNFKEQ. The CDR3 spans 18 residues. V dropped 1 base and J dropped 4; count of bases not matched to a gene: 13. The CDR3 DNA reads TGTGCCAGCAGCCAAGTGTCGGCGGGAGAAGTACAGTACAATGAGCAGTTCTTC. Translated, it gives CASSQVSAGEVQYNEQFF.

This clonotype was detected only a few times. V gene TRBV7-6 combines with J gene TRBJ1-5; the D is unclear. CDR3 length: 15 residues. Germline V gives CDR1 SGHVS, CDR2 FNYEAQ. Trimming pared 5 bases from V and 4 bases from J, leaving 15 bases between. The CDR3 DNA is TGTGCCAGCAGCCGCCTAACGGGAACTAATCAGCCCCAGCATTTT. Protein product: CASSRLTGTNQPQHF.

The chain is built from TRBV18 and TRBJ2-4, with D perhaps given as TRBD1 or TRBD2 (5 bases each). The CDR3 length is 15 residues. Deletions cut 0 bases from V and 8 bases from J, with 14 bases between. In germline, CDR1 is KGHSH, CDR2 LQKENI. The CDR3 sequence: CASSPPGPAGDIQYF. The CDR3 nucleotides read TGTGCCAGCTCACCACCGGGGCCGGCCGGGGACATTCAGTACTTC.

The sample holds a few counts of this clonotype. The J gene is TRBJ2-2, the V gene TRBV29-1, with a tentative D call TRBD1 (6 bases). This CDR3 contains 13 residues. From germline, CDR1 is SQVTM and CDR2 ANQGSEA. Deletions cut 4 bases from V and 4 bases from J, with 10 bases between. CDR3 amino acids: CSVGTAPTGELFF. CDR3 nucleotides: TGCAGCGTTGGGACAGCCCCCACCGGGGAGCTGTTTTTT.